The entry that follows covers one T cell receptor beta chain sequence. The antigen remains unidentified. 5'-RACE, quantitative and with molecular barcodes, yielded the TCR beta libraries. TCRdb ran MiXCR on the 5' RACE reads and lists one entry per CDR3 protein. The profile shows fewer than 500,000 distinct CDR3 sequences, approximately 20% of them singletons. The entry originates in a study of CD8 T cells in ankylosing spondylitis. CDR1 and CDR2 from the germline V gene are DFQATT and SNEGSKA (reference sequence). CDR3 length: 12 amino acids. V lost 3 bases to trimming and J lost 5 bases, with 8 bases between them. Study-wide results and caveats: A TCR beta motif of fewer than ten highly homologous variants seemed to mark ankylosing spondylitis blood. In reactive arthritis synovial fluid and blood, some motif variants had been reported before. Peripheral blood held disease-linked clones only at relatively low frequency, and these were CD8+. Disease-associated clones were reportedly significantly overrepresented in matched ankylosing spondylitis synovial fluid.

The clonotype comes from a male donor with ankylosing spondylitis. The chain uses TRBV20-1 and TRBJ1-5; weak D call: TRBD1 (6 bases). What was sequenced was blood, either unsorted or a sorted T cell fraction (not recorded which). This CDR3 is CSASEGDQPQHF. In DNA form, the CDR3 reads TGCAGTGCTAGTGAGGGGGATCAGCCCCAGCATTTT.